Below are 7 T cell receptor beta chains sequenced from a single sample in a study of blood T cells in healthy people across ages. PCR was performed a second time for about 7 to 12 cycles using a sample-barcoded 5' primer and a J-beta primer mix. TCRdb processed the 5' RACE reads anew with MiXCR; each CDR3 protein has one entry. This repertoire shows about 1.5 million distinct CDR3 sequences, 42% found once; its top ten account for around 4%. Sequencing was done on a sample of blood. The receptor source for this set is a woman aged 18-29 years in good health.

The chain joins TRBV12-3 or TRBV12-4 to TRBJ2-7; 12 nucleotides align to TRBD1. This CDR3 has 15 amino acids. The junction had 4 bases not matched to a gene; V was cut back by 3 bases and J by 4 bases. In DNA form, the CDR3 reads TGTGCCAGCAGTTTCGGGGACAGGGGGCCTTACGAGCAGTACTTC. As protein: CASSFGDRGPYEQYF.

There are a few counts of this clonotype. The chain joins TRBV7-2 to TRBJ1-2; TRBD1 agrees at 9 bases. CDR1 is SGHTA, CDR2 FQGNSA, per germline. Germline trimming cut 6 bases from V and 8 bases from J; bases unmatched to any gene: 13. The length of the CDR3 is 15 residues. The CDR3 DNA reads as TGTGCCAGCAGTGACCGTCGCACAGGGGGCTTCGGCTACACCTTC. As protein: CASSDRRTGGFGYTF.

This clonotype was counted a few times. The genes are TRBV6-6 and TRBJ2-5, with a possible D match to TRBD1 (6 bases). Germline values: CDR1 MNHNY, CDR2 SVGAGI (reference sequence). The ends were cut back, 5 bases at V and 0 bases at J, with 7 bases in the middle. The CDR3 runs to 13 residues. CDR3 nucleotide sequence: TGTGCCAGCAGTCACAGGGACCAAGAGACCCAGTACTTC. It yields the protein CASSHRDQETQYF.

This clonotype was found once. The genes are TRBV20-1 and TRBJ2-4, with TRBD2 matching 7 bases. J was trimmed by 13 bases and V by 6 bases; bases with no gene match: 15. Germline CDR1 reads DFQATT; CDR2 reads SNEGSKA (reference sequence). CDR3 length equals 13 residues. This CDR3 is CSAGGSTYNEQYF. DNA of the CDR3: TGCAGTGCAGGCGGGAGTACCTACAATGAGCAGTACTTC.

This clonotype was seen only a few times. The chain uses TRBV12-3 or TRBV12-4 and TRBJ2-5; D gene uncertain. CDR3 length: 15 amino acids. Trimming took 7 bases from V and 0 from J, leaving 15 bases between them. The CDR3 protein is CASIPDGSNQETQYF. Here the CDR3 DNA reads TGTGCCAGCATCCCGGACGGAAGTAACCAAGAGACCCAGTACTTC.

This clonotype was seen once. CDR3 DNA sequence: TGCGCCAGCCGAAGTCACGGGAAAACAGATACGCAGTATTTT. It encodes CASRSHGKTDTQYF. The V gene is TRBV4-1, the J gene TRBJ2-3, with a weak D call TRBD2 (5 bases). Trimming took 8 bases from V and 3 from J, leaving 15 bases between them. There are 14 residues in the CDR3. Germline CDR1 reads MGHRA; CDR2 reads YSYEKL.

This chain connects TRBV6-1 to TRBJ1-6, with D perhaps TRBD1 (5 bases). From germline, CDR1 is MNHNS and CDR2 SASEGT. The V and J ends lost 3 bases and 6 bases respectively, with 24 bases between them. The CDR3 covers 19 residues. CDR3 sequence: CASSDITGLNWWANSPLHF. CDR3 coding DNA: TGTGCCAGCAGTGACATCACAGGACTAAATTGGTGGGCTAATTCACCCCTCCACTTT.